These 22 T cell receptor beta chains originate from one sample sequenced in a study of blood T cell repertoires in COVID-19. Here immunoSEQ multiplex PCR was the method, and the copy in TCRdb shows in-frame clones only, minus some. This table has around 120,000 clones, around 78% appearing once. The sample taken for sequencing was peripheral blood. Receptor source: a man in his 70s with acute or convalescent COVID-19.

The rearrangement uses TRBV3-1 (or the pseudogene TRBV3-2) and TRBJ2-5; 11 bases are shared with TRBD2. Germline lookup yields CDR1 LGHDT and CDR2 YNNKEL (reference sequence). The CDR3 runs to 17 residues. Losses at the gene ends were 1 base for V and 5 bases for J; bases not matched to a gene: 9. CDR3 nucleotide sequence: TGTGCCAGCAGCCAAGCGGGGCTAGCGGGGGGTTATGAGACCCAGTACTTC. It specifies CASSQAGLAGGYETQYF.

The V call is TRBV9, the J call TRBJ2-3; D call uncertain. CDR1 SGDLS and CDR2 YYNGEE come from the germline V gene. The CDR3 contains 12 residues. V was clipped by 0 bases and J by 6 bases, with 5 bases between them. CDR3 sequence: CASSVGADTQYF. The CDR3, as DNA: TGTGCCAGCAGCGTAGGGGCGGATACGCAGTATTTT.

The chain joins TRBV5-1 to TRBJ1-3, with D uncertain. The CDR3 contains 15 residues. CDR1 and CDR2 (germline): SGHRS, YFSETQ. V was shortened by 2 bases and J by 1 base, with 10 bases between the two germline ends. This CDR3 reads CASSLNLRSGNTIYF. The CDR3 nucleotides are TGCGCCAGCAGCTTAAACTTGCGATCTGGAAACACCATATATTTT.

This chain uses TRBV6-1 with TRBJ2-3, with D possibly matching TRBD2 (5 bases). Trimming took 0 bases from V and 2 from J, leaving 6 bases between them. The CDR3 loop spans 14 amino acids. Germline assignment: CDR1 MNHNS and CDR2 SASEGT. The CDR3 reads CASSEAGDTDTQYF. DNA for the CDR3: TGTGCCAGCAGTGAAGCCGGGGACACAGATACGCAGTATTTT.

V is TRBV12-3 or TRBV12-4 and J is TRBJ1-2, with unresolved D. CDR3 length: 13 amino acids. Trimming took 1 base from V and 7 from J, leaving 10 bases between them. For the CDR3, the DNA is TGTGCCAGCAGTTTAGGGGTATCGGGTGGCTACACCTTC. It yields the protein CASSLGVSGGYTF.

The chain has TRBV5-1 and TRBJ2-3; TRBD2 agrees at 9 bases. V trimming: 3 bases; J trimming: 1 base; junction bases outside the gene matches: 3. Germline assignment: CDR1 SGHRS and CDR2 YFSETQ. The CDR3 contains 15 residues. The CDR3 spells CASSWASGGTDTQYF. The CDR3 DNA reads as TGCGCCAGCAGCTGGGCTAGCGGGGGCACAGATACGCAGTATTTT. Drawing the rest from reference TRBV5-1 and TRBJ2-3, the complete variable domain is KAGVTQTPRYLIKTRGQQVTLSCSPISGHRSVSWYQQTPGQGLQFLFEYFSETQRNKGNFPGRFSGRQFSNSRSEMNVSTLELGDSALYLCASSWASGGTDTQYFGPGTRLTVL.

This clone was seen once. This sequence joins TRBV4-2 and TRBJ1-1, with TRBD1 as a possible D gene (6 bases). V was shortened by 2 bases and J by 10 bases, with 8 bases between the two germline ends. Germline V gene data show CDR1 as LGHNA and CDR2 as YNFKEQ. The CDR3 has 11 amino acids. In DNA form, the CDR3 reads TGTGCCAGCAGCCAAACAGGGAGAGCTTTCTTT. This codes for CASSQTGRAFF.

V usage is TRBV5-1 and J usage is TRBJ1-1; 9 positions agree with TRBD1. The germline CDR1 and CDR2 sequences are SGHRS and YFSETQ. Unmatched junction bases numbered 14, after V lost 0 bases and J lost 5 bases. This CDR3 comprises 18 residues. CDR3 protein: CASSLGGTGLSLVTEAFF. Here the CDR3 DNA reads TGCGCCAGCAGCTTGGGCGGGACAGGGTTAAGCCTTGTGACTGAAGCTTTCTTT. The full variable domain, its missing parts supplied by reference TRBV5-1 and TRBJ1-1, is KAGVTQTPRYLIKTRGQQVTLSCSPISGHRSVSWYQQTPGQGLQFLFEYFSETQRNKGNFPGRFSGRQFSNSRSEMNVSTLELGDSALYLCASSLGGTGLSLVTEAFFGQGTRLTVV.

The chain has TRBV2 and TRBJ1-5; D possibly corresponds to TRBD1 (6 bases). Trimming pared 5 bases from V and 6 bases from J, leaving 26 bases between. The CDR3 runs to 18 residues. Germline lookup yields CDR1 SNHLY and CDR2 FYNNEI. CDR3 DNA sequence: TGTGCCAGCAGTCGAAGGCGGGGGGGGCAGGGAGTGAGTCAGCCCCAGCATTTT. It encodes CASSRRRGGQGVSQPQHF.

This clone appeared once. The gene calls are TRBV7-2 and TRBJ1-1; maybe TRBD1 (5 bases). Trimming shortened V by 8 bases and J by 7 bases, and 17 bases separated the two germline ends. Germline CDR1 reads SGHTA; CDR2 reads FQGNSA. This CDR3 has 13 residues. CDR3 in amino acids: CASPHGAGREAFF. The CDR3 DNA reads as TGTGCCAGCCCTCACGGAGCGGGGCGTGAAGCTTTCTTT.

CDR3 in DNA: TGTGCCAGCAGTTACTCACAGGGTGGTAATTCACCCCTCCACTTT. Protein: CASSYSQGGNSPLHF. The rearrangement links TRBV6-2 or TRBV6-3 to TRBJ1-6; tentatively, D is TRBD1 (6 bases). The V and J ends lost 0 bases and 6 bases respectively, with 9 bases between them. The CDR3 is 15 amino acids. Germline lookup yields CDR1 MNHEY and CDR2 SVGEGT.

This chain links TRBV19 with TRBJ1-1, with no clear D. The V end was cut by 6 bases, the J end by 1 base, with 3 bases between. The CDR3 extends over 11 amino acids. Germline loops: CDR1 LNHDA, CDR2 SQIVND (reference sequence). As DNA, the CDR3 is TGTGCCAGTAGCCAGAACACTGAAGCTTTCTTT. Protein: CASSQNTEAFF.

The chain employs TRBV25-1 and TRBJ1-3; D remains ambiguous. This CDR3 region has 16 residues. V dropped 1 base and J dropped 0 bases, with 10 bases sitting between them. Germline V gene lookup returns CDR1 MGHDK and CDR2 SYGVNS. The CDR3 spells CASSEWAGFSGNTIYF. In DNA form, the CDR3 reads TGTGCCAGCAGTGAATGGGCTGGATTCTCTGGAAACACCATATATTTT.

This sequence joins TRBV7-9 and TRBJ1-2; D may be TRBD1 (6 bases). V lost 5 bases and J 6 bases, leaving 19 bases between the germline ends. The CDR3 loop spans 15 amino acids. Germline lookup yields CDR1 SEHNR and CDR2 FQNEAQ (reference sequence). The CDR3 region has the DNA TGTGCCAGCAGCCTTTGGACAGCTGAGGGGGATGGCTACACCTTC. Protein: CASSLWTAEGDGYTF.

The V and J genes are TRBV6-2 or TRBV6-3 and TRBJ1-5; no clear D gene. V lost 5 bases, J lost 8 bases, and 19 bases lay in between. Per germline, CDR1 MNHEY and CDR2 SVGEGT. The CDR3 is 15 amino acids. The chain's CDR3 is CASSHGLLPDKPQHF. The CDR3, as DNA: TGTGCCAGCAGTCACGGACTGTTACCCGACAAGCCCCAGCATTTT.

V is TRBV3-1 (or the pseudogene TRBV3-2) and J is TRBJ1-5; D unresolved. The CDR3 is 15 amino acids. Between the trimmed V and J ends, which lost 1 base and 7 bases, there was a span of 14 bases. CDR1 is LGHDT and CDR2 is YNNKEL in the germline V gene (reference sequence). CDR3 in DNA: TGTGCCAGCAGCCAAGGTAGGTTCGGGGAGCAGCCCCAGCATTTT. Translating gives CASSQGRFGEQPQHF.

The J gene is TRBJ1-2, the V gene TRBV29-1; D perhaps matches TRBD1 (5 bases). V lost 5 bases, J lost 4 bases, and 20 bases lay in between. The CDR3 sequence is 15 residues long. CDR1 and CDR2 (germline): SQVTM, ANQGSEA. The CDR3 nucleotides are TGCAGCGTTCGAGGTGGGACGGGGGACGGCTATGGCTACACCTTC. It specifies CSVRGGTGDGYGYTF. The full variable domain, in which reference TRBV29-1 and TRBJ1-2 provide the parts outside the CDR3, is SAVISQKPSRDICQRGTSLTIQCQVDSQVTMMFWYRQQPGQSLTLIATANQGSEATYESGFVIDKFPISRPNLTFSTLTVSNMSPEDSSIYLCSVRGGTGDGYGYTFGSGTRLTVV.

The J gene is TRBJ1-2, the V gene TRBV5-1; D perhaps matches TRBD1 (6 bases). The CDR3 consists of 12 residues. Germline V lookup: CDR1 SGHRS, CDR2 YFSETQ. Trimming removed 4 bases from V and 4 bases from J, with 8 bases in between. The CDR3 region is CASSPGAYGYTF. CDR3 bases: TGCGCCAGCAGCCCAGGGGCCTATGGCTACACCTTC.

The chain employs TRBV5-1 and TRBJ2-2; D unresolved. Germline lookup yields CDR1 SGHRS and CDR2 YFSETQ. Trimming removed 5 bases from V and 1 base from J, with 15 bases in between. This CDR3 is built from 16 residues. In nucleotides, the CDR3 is TGCGCCAGCAGTCGGCTCCGGGTCGAGAACACCGGGGAGCTGTTTTTT. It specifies CASSRLRVENTGELFF.

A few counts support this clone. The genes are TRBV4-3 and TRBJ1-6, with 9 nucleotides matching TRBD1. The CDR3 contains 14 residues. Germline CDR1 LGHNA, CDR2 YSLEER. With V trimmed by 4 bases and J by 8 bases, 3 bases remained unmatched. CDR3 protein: CASSRGQGDSPLHF. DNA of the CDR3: TGCGCCAGCAGCCGGGGACAGGGAGATTCACCCCTCCACTTT.

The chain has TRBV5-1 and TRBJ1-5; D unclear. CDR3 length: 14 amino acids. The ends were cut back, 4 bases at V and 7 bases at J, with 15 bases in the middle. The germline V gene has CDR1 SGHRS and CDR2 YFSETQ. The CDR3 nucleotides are TGCGCCAGCAGCCCTAGTCGGGGAGGGCAGCCCCAGCATTTT. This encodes CASSPSRGGQPQHF.

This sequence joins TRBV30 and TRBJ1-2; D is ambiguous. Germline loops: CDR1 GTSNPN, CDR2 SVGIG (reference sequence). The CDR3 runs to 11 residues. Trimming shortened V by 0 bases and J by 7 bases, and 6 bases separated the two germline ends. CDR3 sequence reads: CAWSVEVGYTF. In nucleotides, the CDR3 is TGTGCCTGGAGTGTAGAGGTTGGCTACACCTTC.